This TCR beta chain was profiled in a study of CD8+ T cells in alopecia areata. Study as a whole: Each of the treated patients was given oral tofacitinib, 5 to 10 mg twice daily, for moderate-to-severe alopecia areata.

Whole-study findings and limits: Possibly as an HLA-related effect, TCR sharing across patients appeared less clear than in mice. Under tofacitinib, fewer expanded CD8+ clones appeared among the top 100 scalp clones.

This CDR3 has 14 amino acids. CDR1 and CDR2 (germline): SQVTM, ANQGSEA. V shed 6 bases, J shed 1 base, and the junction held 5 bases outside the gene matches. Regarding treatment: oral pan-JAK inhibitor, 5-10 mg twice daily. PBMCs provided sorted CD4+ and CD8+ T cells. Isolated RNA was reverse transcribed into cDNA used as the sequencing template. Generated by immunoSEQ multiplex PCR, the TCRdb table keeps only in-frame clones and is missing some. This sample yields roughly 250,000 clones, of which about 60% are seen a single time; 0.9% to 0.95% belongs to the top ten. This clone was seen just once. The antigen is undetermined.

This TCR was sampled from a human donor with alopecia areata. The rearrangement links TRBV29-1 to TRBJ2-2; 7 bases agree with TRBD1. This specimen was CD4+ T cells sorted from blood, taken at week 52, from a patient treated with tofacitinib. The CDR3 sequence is CSVRRDRNTGELFF. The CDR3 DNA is TGCAGCGTCCGCCGGGACAGGAACACCGGGGAGCTGTTTTTT.